This paragraph covers one T cell receptor beta chain sequence. Its antigen is not known. The CDR3 is 18 amino acids. Trimming removed 2 bases at V and 4 bases at J, with 20 bases between. TCRdb keeps only in-frame clones here, not all; method: immunoSEQ multiplex PCR. The sample yields roughly 500,000 clones, about 88% seen once. The data stem from a study of Ad26.COV2.S vaccination and SARS-CoV-2 variants. Study summary: The Ad26.COV2.S arm of the COV1001 trial was where the donor was placed. Donor got 5x10^10 or 1x10^11 viral particles of Ad26.COV2.S. Study results and limitations: It was reported that spike-specific CD8+ and CD4+ T cell responses were substantially broad after vaccination. Placebo recipients showed lower spike-specific TCR breadth than vaccinees.

Specified treatment: some 19 received Ad26.COV2.S at low or high dose, single or two shots; 5 received placebo; per-sample allocation not given. Vaccine and placebo recipients were sampled on day 63 after the first injection. This specimen was peripheral blood, taken in a trial of Ad26.COV2.S vaccine versus placebo. The rearrangement joins TRBV23-1 to TRBJ1-4, with TRBD1 as a possible D gene (6 bases). TRBV23-1 is an ORF for which the function is uncertain. This sequence was found in a person between 18 and 65 years old who received the Ad26.COV2.S COVID-19 vaccine or a placebo. CDR3 region: CASSQTGCSGVINEKLFF. In DNA form, the CDR3 reads TGCGCCAGCAGTCAAACAGGGTGTTCTGGGGTCATTAATGAAAAACTGTTTTTT.